The TCR beta chain described here comes from a study of identical twins. CDR3 length: 17 residues. With 8 bases clipped from V and 0 bases from J, the junction kept 14 bases outside the gene matches. CDR1 and CDR2 (germline): DFQATT, SNEGSKA (reference sequence). This clonotype has a count of ten or more. Using its own MiXCR run on the 5' RACE reads, TCRdb lists one record per CDR3 protein. The table lists around 240,000 distinct CDR3 sequences, 10% of them singletons. The origin of this receptor is a middle-aged man in good health. What was sequenced was memory T cells sorted from blood. This chain joins TRBV20-1 and TRBJ2-5; 11 bases align to TRBD2. The CDR3 loop is CSSLAGGPVWDQETQYF. The CDR3 DNA reads TGCAGTTCCTTAGCGGGAGGGCCCGTTTGGGACCAAGAGACCCAGTACTTC.